Below, 19 T cell receptor beta chains from the same sample are listed, as sequenced in a study of blood T cell repertoires in COVID-19. The assay was immunoSEQ multiplex PCR, and TCRdb's table has in-frame clones only and misses some. The data hold some 240,000 clones, with approximately 78% observed a single time. The sample consisted of peripheral blood. Source of these receptors: a woman between 55 and 75 years old with active or convalescent COVID-19.

The chain couples TRBV3-1 (or the pseudogene TRBV3-2) to TRBJ2-1; TRBD2 agrees at 12 bases. V dropped 1 base and J dropped 2; count of bases not matched to a gene: 0. This CDR3 region has 16 residues. Per the germline V gene, CDR1 is LGHDT and CDR2 is YNNKEL (reference sequence). The CDR3 is CASSQASGGAYNEQFF. The CDR3 region has the DNA TGTGCCAGCAGCCAAGCTAGCGGGGGGGCCTACAATGAGCAGTTCTTC.

In DNA, the CDR3 is TGTGCCAGCAGCCGGGACAGGAACACTGAAGCTTTCTTT. Its translation: CASSRDRNTEAFF. This chain uses TRBV7-9 with TRBJ1-1; 7 bases match TRBD1. The germline CDR1 and CDR2 sequences are SEHNR and FQNEAQ (reference sequence). The ends lost 5 bases at V and 1 base at J; junction bases unmatched: 1. The CDR3 is 13 amino acids. The full variable domain, its missing parts supplied by reference TRBV7-9 and TRBJ1-1, is DTGVSQNPRHKITKRGQNVTFRCDPISEHNRLYWYRQTLGQGPEFLTYFQNEAQLEKSRLLSDRFSAERPKGSFSTLEIQRTEQGDSAMYLCASSRDRNTEAFFGQGTRLTVV.

The V and J genes are TRBV6-5 and TRBJ1-2; D gene ambiguous. Germline values: CDR1 MNHEY, CDR2 SVGAGI. This CDR3 comprises 14 residues. Deletions cut 2 bases from V and 3 bases from J, with 10 bases between. CDR3 sequence reads: CASSYGRGDYGYTF. The DNA of the CDR3 is TGTGCCAGCAGTTACGGTCGGGGTGACTATGGCTACACCTTC.

This rearrangement joins TRBV5-1 to TRBJ2-1, with D tentatively TRBD2 (6 bases). The CDR3 is made up of 14 amino acids. Germline assignment: CDR1 SGHRS and CDR2 YFSETQ. Trimming removed 6 bases at V and 0 bases at J, with 10 bases between. In nucleotides, the CDR3 is TGCGCCAGCACCCGGGGGAGCTCCTACAATGAGCAGTTCTTC. Its protein product is CASTRGSSYNEQFF.

The rearrangement links TRBV7-8 to TRBJ2-7; D is unresolved. CDR1 is SGHVS, CDR2 FQNEAQ, per germline. Trimming took off 0 bases at V and 2 bases at J, with 20 bases between the two ends. The CDR3 has 18 amino acids. In nucleotides, the CDR3 is TGTGCCAGCAGCTTAGCGACCCCCGGAACAGCCAACCCCTACGAGCAGTACTTC. Its protein product is CASSLATPGTANPYEQYF.

This chain links TRBV5-1 with TRBJ2-7; 9 bases align to TRBD1. The germline V gene has CDR1 SGHRS and CDR2 YFSETQ. The CDR3 has 15 residues. After removal of 0 bases from V and 2 bases from J, the junction contained 3 bases not matched to a gene. In nucleotides, the CDR3 is TGCGCCAGCAGCTTGGGGACAGGGGATCCCTACGAGCAGTACTTC. Translation gives CASSLGTGDPYEQYF.

On this clone itself: Other DNA sequences in this sample translate to the same CDR3. The chain links TRBV12-5 to TRBJ1-1, with 9 bases matching TRBD1. The CDR3 is made up of 14 amino acids. Per germline, CDR1 LGHNT and CDR2 FRNRAP. V lost 1 base and J lost 5; bases outside the gene matches: 2. The CDR3 DNA sequence: TGTGCTAGTGGTTTGGGGACAGGGGTTACTGAAGCTTTCTTT. Its translation is CASGLGTGVTEAFF.

This rearrangement joins TRBV19 to TRBJ2-6; 9 positions agree with TRBD1. CDR1 is LNHDA, CDR2 SQIVND, per germline (reference sequence). This CDR3 contains 13 residues. The V segment lost 6 bases and the J segment 8 bases; nucleotides outside the gene matches: 2. CDR3 loop: CASRGQGPNVLTF. The CDR3 DNA is TGTGCCAGTAGGGGACAGGGACCCAACGTCCTGACTTTC.

The chain links TRBV5-1 to TRBJ2-5; D gene ambiguous. The CDR3 is made up of 17 amino acids. V was clipped by 0 bases and J by 10 bases, with 25 bases between them. Per the germline V gene, CDR1 is SGHRS and CDR2 is YFSETQ. CDR3 sequence reads: CASSLAYNRAPPSDQYF. In DNA form, the CDR3 reads TGCGCCAGCAGCTTGGCCTATAATCGAGCCCCTCCCAGCGACCAGTACTTC.

Comment on this clone: One junction end disagrees with the germline gene, perhaps due to a read error. The rearrangement uses TRBV14 and TRBJ2-7, with a tentative D call TRBD2 (6 bases). Looked up from germline, CDR1 is SGHDN and CDR2 is FVKESK. The CDR3 is 13 residues long. The CDR3 loop is CASSGTLTSRGEF. DNA of the CDR3: TGTGCCAGCAGCGGGACCCTTACCTCGCGCGGGGAATTC. Supplemented by reference TRBV14 and TRBJ2-7, the full variable domain reads EAGVTQFPSHSVIEKGQTVTLRCDPISGHDNLYWYRRVMGKEIKFLLHFVKESKQDESGMPNNRFLAERTGGTYSTLKVQPAELEDSGVYFCASSGTLTSRGEFGPGTRLTVT.

J is TRBJ1-4 and V is TRBV5-1, with 8 positions matching TRBD1. Germline lookup yields CDR1 SGHRS and CDR2 YFSETQ. This CDR3 is built from 14 residues. V lost 0 bases to trimming and J lost 7 bases; unmatched junction nucleotides: 2. The CDR3 loop is CASSLGGQAEKLFF. CDR3 sequence (DNA): TGCGCCAGCAGCTTGGGGGGACAGGCTGAAAAACTGTTTTTT.

The chain has TRBV7-2 and TRBJ1-6; D might be TRBD1 (5 bases). Trimming left V 0 bases short and J 7 bases short, with 7 bases between. The germline V gene encodes CDR1 SGHTA and CDR2 FQGNSA. This CDR3 has 14 amino acids. CDR3 DNA sequence: TGTGCCAGCAGCTTAGCGACAGCCAATTCACCCCTCCACTTT. It yields the protein CASSLATANSPLHF.

This clone was counted a single time. This sequence joins TRBV29-1 and TRBJ1-2, with D possibly being TRBD1 (5 bases). The CDR3 consists of 14 residues. V was clipped by 0 bases and J by 7 bases, with 15 bases between them. Per the germline V gene, CDR1 is SQVTM and CDR2 is ANQGSEA. The CDR3 reads CSVEDQAGSGGYTF. In nucleotides, the CDR3 is TGCAGCGTTGAAGATCAGGCAGGGTCTGGTGGCTACACCTTC.

This chain links TRBV5-6 with TRBJ2-4; 10 bases align to TRBD1. V dropped 4 bases and J dropped 5; count of bases not matched to a gene: 0. In germline, CDR1 is SGHDT, CDR2 YYEEEE. This CDR3 region has 13 residues. As DNA, the CDR3 is TGTGCCAGCAGCGGGACAGGGGAAAACATTCAGTACTTC. This gives the protein CASSGTGENIQYF.

The chain has TRBV3-1 (or the pseudogene TRBV3-2) and TRBJ2-1; TRBD2 might be the D (6 bases). The germline V gene encodes CDR1 LGHDT and CDR2 YNNKEL (reference sequence). The V and J ends lost 3 bases and 7 bases respectively, with 13 bases between them. The CDR3 totals 14 residues. DNA of the CDR3: TGTGCCAGCAGCCATTTACTAGCTAAAAATGAGCAGTTCTTC. Translating gives CASSHLLAKNEQFF.

The rearrangement links TRBV29-1 to TRBJ2-7, with 10 bases aligning to TRBD1. The CDR3 has 15 amino acids. Losses at the gene ends were 6 bases for V and 3 bases for J; bases not matched to a gene: 11. Germline values: CDR1 SQVTM, CDR2 ANQGSEA. The CDR3 sequence is CSVRYPRDRGYEQYF. In DNA form, the CDR3 reads TGCAGCGTAAGATACCCCCGGGACAGGGGCTACGAGCAGTACTTC.

The chain is built from TRBV19 and TRBJ1-6; no reliable D call. The CDR3 loop spans 11 amino acids. Looked up from germline, CDR1 is LNHDA and CDR2 is SQIVND (reference sequence). Trimming left V 5 bases short and J 10 bases short, with 6 bases between. The CDR3 coding sequence is TGTGCCAGTAGTGGAGGGTCACCCCTCCACTTT. It specifies CASSGGSPLHF. Together with reference TRBV19 and TRBJ1-6, the CDR3 gives the full variable domain: DGGITQSPKYLFRKEGQNVTLSCEQNLNHDAMYWYRQDPGQGLRLIYYSQIVNDFQKGDIAEGYSVSREKKESFPLTVTSAQKNPTAFYLCASSGGSPLHFGNGTRLTVT.

Comment on this clone: Other nucleotide sequences in the sample specify the same CDR3. The V and J genes are TRBV18 and TRBJ1-1, with D unclear. The CDR3 has 14 amino acids. Germline CDR1 KGHSH, CDR2 LQKENI. Trimming pared 3 bases from V and 1 base from J, leaving 9 bases between. The CDR3 loop reads CASSPLDTNTEAFF. Written as DNA, the CDR3 is TGTGCCAGCTCACCCCTTGACACGAACACTGAAGCTTTCTTT.

The chain recombines TRBV6-6 with TRBJ2-2, with 8 nucleotides matching TRBD1. CDR1 and CDR2 (germline): MNHNY, SVGAGI (reference sequence). This CDR3 contains 19 residues. V shed 7 bases, J shed 1 base, and the junction held 17 bases outside the gene matches. The chain's CDR3 is CASIRTRGQGQVNTGELFF. The CDR3 DNA reads TGTGCCAGCATTCGAACCCGAGGACAGGGCCAGGTGAACACCGGGGAGCTGTTTTTT.